The present T cell receptor beta chain was sequenced within a study of blood T cells in healthy people across ages. Study-level results: Because donor CMV status was unknown, expanded clonotype changes were possibly confounded. Whereas aged donors had fewer naive CD4+ cells, long-lived donors had more of them and higher diversity.

It was with a sample-barcoded 5' primer and a J-beta primer mix that a second PCR of about 6 to 12 cycles was run. Each of the cDNA molecules was tagged by a template-switch adaptor with 12 random nucleotides. TCRdb re-called the 5' RACE reads through MiXCR, storing one row per CDR3 protein. The sample lists 1.5 million to 1.9 million distinct CDR3 sequences; roughly two fifths were seen once. The CDR3 totals 14 residues. Germline V lookup: CDR1 LNHNV, CDR2 YYDKDF (reference sequence). To note about this clonotype: Its target is not known.

V gene TRBV15 combines with J gene TRBJ2-4; perhaps TRBD1 as D (6 bases). Near its end, the DNA agrees better with TRBJ2-7, so the J call may be wrong. This sequence originates from a woman in her late teens or twenties in good health. Sequencing was done on a sample of blood. The CDR3 sequence is CATSRGAGVYEQYF. CDR3 coding DNA: TGTGCCACCAGCAGAGGGGCAGGGGTCTACGAGCAGTACTTC.